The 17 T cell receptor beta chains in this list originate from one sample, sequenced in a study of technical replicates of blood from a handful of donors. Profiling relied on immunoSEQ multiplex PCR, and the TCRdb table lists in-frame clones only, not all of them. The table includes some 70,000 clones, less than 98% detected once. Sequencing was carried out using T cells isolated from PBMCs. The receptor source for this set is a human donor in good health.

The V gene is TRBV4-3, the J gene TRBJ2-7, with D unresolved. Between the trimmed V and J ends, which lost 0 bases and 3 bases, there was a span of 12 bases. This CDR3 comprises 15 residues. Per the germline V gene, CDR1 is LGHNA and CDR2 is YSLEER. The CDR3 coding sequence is TGCGCCAGCAGCCAAGACAGGCAGCCGCTCTACGAGCAGTACTTC. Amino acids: CASSQDRQPLYEQYF.

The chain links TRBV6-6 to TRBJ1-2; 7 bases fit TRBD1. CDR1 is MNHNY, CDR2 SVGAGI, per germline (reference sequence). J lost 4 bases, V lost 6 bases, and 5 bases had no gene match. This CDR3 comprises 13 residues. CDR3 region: CASSPGQVYGYTF. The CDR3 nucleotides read TGTGCCAGCAGCCCCGGACAGGTCTATGGCTACACCTTC.

The CDR3 spells CASRIDTGELFF. Written as DNA, the CDR3 is TGTGCCAGCCGAATAGACACCGGGGAGCTGTTTTTT. This chain uses TRBV6-5 with TRBJ2-2; D gene uncertain. The CDR3 is 12 amino acids. V was shortened by 8 bases and J by 3 bases, with 7 bases between the two germline ends. CDR1 and CDR2 from the germline V gene are MNHEY and SVGAGI.

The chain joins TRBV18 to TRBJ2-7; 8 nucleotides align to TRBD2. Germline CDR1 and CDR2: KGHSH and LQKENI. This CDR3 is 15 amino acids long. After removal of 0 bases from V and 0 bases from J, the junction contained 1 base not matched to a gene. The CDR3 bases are TGTGCCAGCTCACCACCCGGGGGGGGCTCCTACGAGCAGTACTTC. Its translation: CASSPPGGGSYEQYF. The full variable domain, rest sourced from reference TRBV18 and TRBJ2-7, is NAGVMQNPRHLVRRRGQEARLRCSPMKGHSHVYWYRQLPEEGLKFMVYLQKENIIDESGMPKERFSAEFPKEGPSILRIQQVVRGDSAAYFCASSPPGGGSYEQYFGPGTRLTVT.

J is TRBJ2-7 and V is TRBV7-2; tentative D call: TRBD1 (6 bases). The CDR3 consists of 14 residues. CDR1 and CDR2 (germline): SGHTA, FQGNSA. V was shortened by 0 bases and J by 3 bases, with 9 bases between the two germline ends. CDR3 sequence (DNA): TGTGCCAGCAGCTTAGCGGGACATTTCTACGAGCAGTACTTC. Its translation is CASSLAGHFYEQYF.

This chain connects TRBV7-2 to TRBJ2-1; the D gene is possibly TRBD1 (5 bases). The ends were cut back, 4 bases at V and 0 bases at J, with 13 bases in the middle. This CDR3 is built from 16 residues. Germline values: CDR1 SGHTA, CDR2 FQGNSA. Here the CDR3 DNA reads TGTGCCAGCAGCTCTGGGGCTATCTACTCCTACAATGAGCAGTTCTTC. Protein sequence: CASSSGAIYSYNEQFF.

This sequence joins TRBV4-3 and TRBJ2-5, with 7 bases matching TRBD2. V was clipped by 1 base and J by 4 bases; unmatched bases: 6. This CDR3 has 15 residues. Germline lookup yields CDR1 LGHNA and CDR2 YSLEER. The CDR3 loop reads CASSQGWAGVETQYF. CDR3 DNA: TGCGCCAGCAGCCAAGGGTGGGCGGGGGTAGAGACCCAGTACTTC.

This CDR3 reads CASSLGTDQYF. The CDR3 DNA reads TGTGCCAGCAGCCTCGGGACAGATCAGTACTTC. V is TRBV5-4 and J is TRBJ2-7, with 7 bases fitting TRBD1. The CDR3 length is 11 residues. After removal of 4 bases from V and 10 bases from J, the junction contained 5 bases not matched to a gene. In germline, CDR1 is SGHNT, CDR2 YYREEE (reference sequence).

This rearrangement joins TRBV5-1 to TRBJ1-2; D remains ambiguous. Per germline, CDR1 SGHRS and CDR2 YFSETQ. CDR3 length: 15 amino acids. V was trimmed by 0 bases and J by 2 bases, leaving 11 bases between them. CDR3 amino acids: CASSLEVSGNYGYTF. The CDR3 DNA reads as TGCGCCAGCAGCTTGGAAGTTTCCGGGAACTATGGCTACACCTTC.

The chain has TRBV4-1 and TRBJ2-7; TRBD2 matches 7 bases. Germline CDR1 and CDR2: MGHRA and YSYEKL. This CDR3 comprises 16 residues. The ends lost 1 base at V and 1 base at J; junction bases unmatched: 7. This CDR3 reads CASSQVSPGGSYEQYF. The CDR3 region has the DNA TGCGCCAGCAGCCAAGTCTCTCCGGGAGGATCCTACGAGCAGTACTTC.

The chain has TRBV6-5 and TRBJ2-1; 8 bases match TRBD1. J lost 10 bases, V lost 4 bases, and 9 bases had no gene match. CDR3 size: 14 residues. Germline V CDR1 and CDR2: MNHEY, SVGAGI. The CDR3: CASSSGQEFNEQFF. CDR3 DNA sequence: TGTGCCAGCAGTTCGGGACAGGAATTTAACGAGCAGTTCTTC.

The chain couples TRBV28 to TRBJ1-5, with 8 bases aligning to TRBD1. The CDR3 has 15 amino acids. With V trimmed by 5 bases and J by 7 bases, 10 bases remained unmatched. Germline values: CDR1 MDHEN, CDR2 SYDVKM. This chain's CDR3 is CASSTGQGGRQPQHF. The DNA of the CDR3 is TGTGCCAGCAGTACCGGACAGGGAGGGAGGCAGCCCCAGCATTTT.

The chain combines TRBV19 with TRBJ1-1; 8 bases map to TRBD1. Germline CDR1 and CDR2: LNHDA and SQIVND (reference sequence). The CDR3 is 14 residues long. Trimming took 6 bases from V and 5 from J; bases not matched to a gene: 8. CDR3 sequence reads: CASSHQGAGTEAFF. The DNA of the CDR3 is TGTGCCAGTAGCCACCAGGGGGCAGGAACTGAAGCTTTCTTT.

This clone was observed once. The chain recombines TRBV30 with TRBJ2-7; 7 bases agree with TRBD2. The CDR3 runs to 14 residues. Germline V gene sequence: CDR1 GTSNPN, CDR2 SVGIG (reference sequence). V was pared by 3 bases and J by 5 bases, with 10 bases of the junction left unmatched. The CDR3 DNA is TGTGCCTGGAGCCCCTTAGGGGCGGGAGACGAGCAGTACTTC. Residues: CAWSPLGAGDEQYF.

The CDR3 region is CSLRGGGHNEQFF. CDR3 in DNA: TGCAGCTTACGAGGGGGGGGGCACAATGAGCAGTTCTTC. V gene TRBV29-1 combines with J gene TRBJ2-1, with TRBD2 as a possible D gene (7 bases). CDR3 length: 13 amino acids. The germline gives CDR1 SQVTM, CDR2 ANQGSEA. V was clipped by 8 bases and J by 5 bases, with 16 bases between them.

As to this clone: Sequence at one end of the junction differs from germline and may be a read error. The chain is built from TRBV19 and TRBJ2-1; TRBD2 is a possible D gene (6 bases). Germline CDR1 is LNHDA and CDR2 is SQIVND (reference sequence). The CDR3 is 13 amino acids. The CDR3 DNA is TGTGCCATTAGTCGGGGGAATTACAATGAGCAGTTCTTC. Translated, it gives CAISRGNYNEQFF.

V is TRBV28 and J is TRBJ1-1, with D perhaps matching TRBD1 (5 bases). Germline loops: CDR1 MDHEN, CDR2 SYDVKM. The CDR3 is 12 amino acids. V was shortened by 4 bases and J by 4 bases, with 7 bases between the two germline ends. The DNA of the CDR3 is TGTGCCAGCAGTTGGGGGGGCACTGAAGCTTTCTTT. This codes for CASSWGGTEAFF.